This T cell receptor beta chain stems from a study of blood T cell repertoires in COVID-19. Study background: Some COVID-19 samples were acute and others convalescent; all came from the United States, Italy and Spain. From T cells, B-cell-depleted T cells, or PBMCs came the material, which was cDNA or gDNA.

Profiling relied on immunoSEQ multiplex PCR, and the TCRdb table lists in-frame clones only, not all of them. The profile shows about 240,000 clones, around nine tenths of them singletons. V shed 0 bases, J shed 3 bases, and the junction held 7 bases outside the gene matches. The CDR3 loop spans 16 amino acids. Germline CDR1 reads SGDLS; CDR2 reads YYNGEE. Enrolled through a virtual design, the participants were between about 18 and 89 years of age and came from some 25 US areas. The chain has TRBV9 and TRBJ2-7; TRBD2 agrees at 9 bases. The sample comprised PBMCs or T cells enriched from blood (not recorded which). The TCR originated in a woman aged 30 to 39 who had recovered from COVID-19. The CDR3 loop is CASSVEGLAGVYEQYF. Written as DNA, the CDR3 is TGTGCCAGCAGCGTAGAGGGGTTAGCGGGGGTCTACGAGCAGTACTTC.